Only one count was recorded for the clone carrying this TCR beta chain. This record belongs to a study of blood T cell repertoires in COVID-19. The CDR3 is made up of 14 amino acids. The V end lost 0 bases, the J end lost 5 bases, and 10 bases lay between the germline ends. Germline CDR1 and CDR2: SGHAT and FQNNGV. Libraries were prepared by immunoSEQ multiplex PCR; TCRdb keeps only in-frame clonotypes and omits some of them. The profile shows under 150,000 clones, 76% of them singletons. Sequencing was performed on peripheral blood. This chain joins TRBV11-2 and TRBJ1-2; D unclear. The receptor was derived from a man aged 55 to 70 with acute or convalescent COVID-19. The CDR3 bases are TGTGCCAGCAGCTTAGACTCTCGGGGATATGGCTACACCTTC. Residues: CASSLDSRGYGYTF.